This T cell receptor beta chain was sequenced in a study of cytomegalovirus exposure and HLA in healthy donors. Trimming pared 1 base from V and 0 bases from J, leaving 7 bases between. The CDR3 consists of 15 residues. Germline CDR1 and CDR2: LGHNA and YNFKEQ. The sample holds a few counts of this clone. Clones were read by immunoSEQ multiplex PCR, and TCRdb kept only the in-frame ones, dropping some. Of 120,000 or so clones in the sample, approximately 90% are singletons; the top ten hold under 2%. Sequenced input: PBMCs. The chain employs TRBV4-2 and TRBJ1-3; D not certain. This TCR was sampled from a woman between 18 and 29 years old in good health and CMV-seronegative. CDR3 nucleotides: TGTGCCAGCAGCCAAGTCGAGGGCTCTGGAAACACCATATATTTT. Encoded protein: CASSQVEGSGNTIYF.